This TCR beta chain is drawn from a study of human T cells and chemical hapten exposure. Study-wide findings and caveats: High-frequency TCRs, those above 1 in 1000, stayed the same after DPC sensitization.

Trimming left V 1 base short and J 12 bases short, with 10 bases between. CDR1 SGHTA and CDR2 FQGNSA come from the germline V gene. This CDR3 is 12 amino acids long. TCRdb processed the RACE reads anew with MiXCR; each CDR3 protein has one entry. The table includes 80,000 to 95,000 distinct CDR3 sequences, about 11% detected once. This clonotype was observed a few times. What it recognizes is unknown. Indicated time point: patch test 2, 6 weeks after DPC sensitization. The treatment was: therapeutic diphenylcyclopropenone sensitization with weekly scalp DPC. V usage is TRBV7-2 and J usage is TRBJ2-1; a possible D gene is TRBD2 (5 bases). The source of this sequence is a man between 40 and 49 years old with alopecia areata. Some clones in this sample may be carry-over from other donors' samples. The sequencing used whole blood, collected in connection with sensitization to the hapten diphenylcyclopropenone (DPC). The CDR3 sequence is CASSLVLGGQFF. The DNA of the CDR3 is TGTGCCAGCAGCTTAGTCCTTGGAGGGCAGTTCTTC.